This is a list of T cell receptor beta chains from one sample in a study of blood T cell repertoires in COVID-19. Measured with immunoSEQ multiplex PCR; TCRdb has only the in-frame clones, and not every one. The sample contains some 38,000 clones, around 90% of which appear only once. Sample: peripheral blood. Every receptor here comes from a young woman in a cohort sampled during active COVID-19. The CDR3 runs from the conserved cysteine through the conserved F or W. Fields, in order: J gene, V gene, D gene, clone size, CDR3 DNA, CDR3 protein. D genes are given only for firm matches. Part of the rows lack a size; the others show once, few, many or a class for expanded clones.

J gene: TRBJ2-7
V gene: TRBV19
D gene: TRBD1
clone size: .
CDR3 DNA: TGTGCCAGACCGACTGGGACAGTTCGTCCCTACGAGCAGTACTTC
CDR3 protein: CARPTGTVRPYEQYF

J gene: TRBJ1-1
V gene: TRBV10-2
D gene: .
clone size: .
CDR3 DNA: TGCGCCAGCTCTTACCACCGGGGTCGAACGAACACTGAAGCTTTCTTT
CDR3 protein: CASSYHRGRTNTEAFF

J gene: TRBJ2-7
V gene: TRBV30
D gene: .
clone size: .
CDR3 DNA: TGTGCCTGGAGCGGAGGGTACGAGCAGTACTTC
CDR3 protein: CAWSGGYEQYF

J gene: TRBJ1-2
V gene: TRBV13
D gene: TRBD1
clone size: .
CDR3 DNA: TGTGCCAGCAGCTTTCCCCCACAGGGGTATGGCTACACCTTC
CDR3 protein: CASSFPPQGYGYTF

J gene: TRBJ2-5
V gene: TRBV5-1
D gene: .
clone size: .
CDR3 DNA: TGCGCCAGCACCCCCTTGAGGGATGTAGAGACCCAGTACTTC
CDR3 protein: CASTPLRDVETQYF

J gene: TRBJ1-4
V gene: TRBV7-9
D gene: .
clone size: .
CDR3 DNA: TGTGCCAGCAGCCTTACCGGACAGTCCAATGAAAAACTGTTTTTT
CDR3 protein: CASSLTGQSNEKLFF

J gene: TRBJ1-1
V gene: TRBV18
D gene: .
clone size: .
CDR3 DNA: TGTGCCAGCTCACCAAACCCGGGACAGAACACTGAAGCTTTCTTT
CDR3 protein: CASSPNPGQNTEAFF

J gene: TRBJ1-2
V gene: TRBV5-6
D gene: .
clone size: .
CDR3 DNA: TGTGCCAGCAGCTTGGGACAGGCGAACTATGGCTACACCTTC
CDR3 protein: CASSLGQANYGYTF

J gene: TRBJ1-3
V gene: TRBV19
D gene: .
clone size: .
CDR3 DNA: TGTGCCAGTTCGAGCTACTCTGGAAACACCATATATTTT
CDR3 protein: CASSSYSGNTIYF

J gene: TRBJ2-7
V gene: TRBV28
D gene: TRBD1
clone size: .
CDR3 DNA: TGTGCCAGCAGTTTGGGACAGGGTGGCTACGAGCAGTACTTC
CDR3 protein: CASSLGQGGYEQYF

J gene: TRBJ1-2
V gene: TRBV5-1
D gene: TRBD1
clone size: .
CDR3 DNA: TGCGCCACCTCTCCCACAGGGGATGGCTACACCTTC
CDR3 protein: CATSPTGDGYTF

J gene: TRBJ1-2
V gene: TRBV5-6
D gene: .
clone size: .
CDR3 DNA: TGTGCCAGCAGCCCCTACGGTATTAACAGGAGCAATGGCTACACCTTC
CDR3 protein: CASSPYGINRSNGYTF

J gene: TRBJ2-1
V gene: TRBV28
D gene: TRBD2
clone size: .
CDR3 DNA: TGTGCCAGCACGCTAGCGGGAGGGCCACAGTACAATGAGCAGTTCTTC
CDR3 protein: CASTLAGGPQYNEQFF

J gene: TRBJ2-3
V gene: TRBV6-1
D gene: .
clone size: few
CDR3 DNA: TGTGCCAGCAGTGACCACGGGAGTTGGGGTACAGATACGCAGTATTTT
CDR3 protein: CASSDHGSWGTDTQYF

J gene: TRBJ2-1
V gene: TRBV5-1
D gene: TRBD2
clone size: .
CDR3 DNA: TGCGCCAGCAGCTGGCCCATTGTTCCGGGACTAGCGGACAATGAGCAGTTCTTC
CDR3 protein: CASSWPIVPGLADNEQFF

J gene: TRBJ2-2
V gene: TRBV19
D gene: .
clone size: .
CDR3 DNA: TGTGCCAGTAGTAACATTGGAGGCCCGAACACCGGGGAGCTGTTTTTT
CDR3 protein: CASSNIGGPNTGELFF